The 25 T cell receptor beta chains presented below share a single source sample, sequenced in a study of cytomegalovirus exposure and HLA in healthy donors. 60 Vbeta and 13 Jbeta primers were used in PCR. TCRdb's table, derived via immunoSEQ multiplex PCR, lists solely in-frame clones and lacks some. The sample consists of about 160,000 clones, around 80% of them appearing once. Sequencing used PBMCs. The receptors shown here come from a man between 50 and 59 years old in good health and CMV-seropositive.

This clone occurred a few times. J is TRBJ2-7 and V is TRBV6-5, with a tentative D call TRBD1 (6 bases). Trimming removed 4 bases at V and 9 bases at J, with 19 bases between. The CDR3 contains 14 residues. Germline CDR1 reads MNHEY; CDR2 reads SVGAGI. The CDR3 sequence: CASSSSRGRAAQYF. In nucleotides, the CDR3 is TGTGCCAGCAGTTCCTCCAGGGGCCGGGCGGCGCAGTACTTC.

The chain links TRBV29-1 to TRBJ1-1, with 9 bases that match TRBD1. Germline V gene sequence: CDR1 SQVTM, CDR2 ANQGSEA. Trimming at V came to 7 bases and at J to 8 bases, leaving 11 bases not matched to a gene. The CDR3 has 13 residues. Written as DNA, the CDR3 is TGCAGCGGAACCGGGACAGGGAGGGGGGAAGCTTTCTTT. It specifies CSGTGTGRGEAFF. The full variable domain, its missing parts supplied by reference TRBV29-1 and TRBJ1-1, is SAVISQKPSRDICQRGTSLTIQCQVDSQVTMMFWYRQQPGQSLTLIATANQGSEATYESGFVIDKFPISRPNLTFSTLTVSNMSPEDSSIYLCSGTGTGRGEAFFGQGTRLTVV.

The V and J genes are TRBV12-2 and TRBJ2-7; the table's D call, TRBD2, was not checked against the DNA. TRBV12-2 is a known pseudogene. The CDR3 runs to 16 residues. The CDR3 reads CASRYLSSGRDYEQYV. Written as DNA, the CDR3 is TGTGCAAGTCGCTACCTCTCTAGCGGGAGGGACTACGAGCAGTACGTC.

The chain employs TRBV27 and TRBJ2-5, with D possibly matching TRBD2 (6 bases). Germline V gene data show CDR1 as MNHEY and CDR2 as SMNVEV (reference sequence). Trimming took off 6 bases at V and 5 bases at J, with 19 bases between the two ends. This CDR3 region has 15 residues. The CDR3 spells CASRARLVLGETQYF. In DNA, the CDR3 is TGTGCCAGCAGGGCCCGACTAGTATTGGGGGAGACCCAGTACTTC.

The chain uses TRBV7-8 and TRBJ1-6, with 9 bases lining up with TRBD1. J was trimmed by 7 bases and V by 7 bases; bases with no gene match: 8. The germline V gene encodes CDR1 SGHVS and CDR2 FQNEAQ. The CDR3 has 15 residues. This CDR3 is CASTNPGQGNSPLHF. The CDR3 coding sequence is TGTGCCAGCACCAACCCGGGACAGGGAAATTCACCCCTCCACTTT.

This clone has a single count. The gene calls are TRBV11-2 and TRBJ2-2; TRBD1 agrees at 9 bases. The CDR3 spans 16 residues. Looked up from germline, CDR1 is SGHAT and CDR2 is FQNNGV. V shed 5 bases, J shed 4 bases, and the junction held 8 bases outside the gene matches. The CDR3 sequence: CASSPSQGAITGELFF. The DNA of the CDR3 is TGTGCCAGCAGCCCGTCACAGGGGGCGATCACCGGGGAGCTGTTTTTT.

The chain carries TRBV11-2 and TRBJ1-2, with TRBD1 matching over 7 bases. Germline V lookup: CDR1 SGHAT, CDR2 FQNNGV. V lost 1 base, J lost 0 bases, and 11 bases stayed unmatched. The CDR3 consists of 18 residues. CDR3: CASSLAGGSRPSNYGYTF. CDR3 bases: TGTGCCAGCAGCTTAGCAGGGGGGAGCAGGCCTTCTAACTATGGCTACACCTTC. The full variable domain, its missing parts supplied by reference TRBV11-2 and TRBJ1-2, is EAGVAQSPRYKIIEKRQSVAFWCNPISGHATLYWYQQILGQGPKLLIQFQNNGVVDDSQLPKDRFSAERLKGVDSTLKIQPAKLEDSAVYLCASSLAGGSRPSNYGYTFGSGTRLTVV.

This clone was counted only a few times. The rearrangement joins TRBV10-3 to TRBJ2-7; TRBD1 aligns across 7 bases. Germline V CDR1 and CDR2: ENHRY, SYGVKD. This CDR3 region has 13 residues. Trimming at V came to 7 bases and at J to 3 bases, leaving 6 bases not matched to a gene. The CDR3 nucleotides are TGTGCCATCACCCAGGGACAGATCTACGAGCAGTACTTC. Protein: CAITQGQIYEQYF.

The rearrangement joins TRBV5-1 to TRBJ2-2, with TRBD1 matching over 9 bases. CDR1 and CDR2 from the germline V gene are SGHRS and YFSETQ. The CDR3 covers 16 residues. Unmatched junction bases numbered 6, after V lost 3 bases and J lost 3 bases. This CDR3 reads CASSSGQGLDTGELFF. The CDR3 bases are TGCGCCAGCAGCTCCGGACAGGGGCTGGACACCGGGGAGCTGTTTTTT.

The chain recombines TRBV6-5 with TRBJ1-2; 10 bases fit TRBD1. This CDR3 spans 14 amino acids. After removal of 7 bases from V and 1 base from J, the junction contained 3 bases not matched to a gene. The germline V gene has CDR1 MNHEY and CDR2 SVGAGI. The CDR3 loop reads CASTGDRGNYGYTF. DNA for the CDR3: TGTGCCAGCACCGGGGACAGGGGTAACTATGGCTACACCTTC.

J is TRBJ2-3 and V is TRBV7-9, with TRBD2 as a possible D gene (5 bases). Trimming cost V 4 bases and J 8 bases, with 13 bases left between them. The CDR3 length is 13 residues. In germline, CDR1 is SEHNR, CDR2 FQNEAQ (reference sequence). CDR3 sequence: CASSSTTVLTQYF. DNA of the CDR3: TGTGCCAGCAGCTCGACTACAGTGCTTACGCAGTATTTT.

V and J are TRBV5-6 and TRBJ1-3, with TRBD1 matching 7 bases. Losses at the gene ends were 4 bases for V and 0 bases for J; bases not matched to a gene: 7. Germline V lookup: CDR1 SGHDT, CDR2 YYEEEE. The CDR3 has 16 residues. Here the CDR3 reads CASSRKGTASGNTIYF. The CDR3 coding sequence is TGTGCCAGCAGCCGGAAAGGGACAGCCTCTGGAAACACCATATATTTT. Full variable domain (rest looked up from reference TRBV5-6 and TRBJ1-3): DAGVTQSPTHLIKTRGQQVTLRCSPKSGHDTVSWYQQALGQGPQFIFQYYEEEERQRGNFPDRFSGHQFPNYSSELNVNALLLGDSALYLCASSRKGTASGNTIYFGEGSWLTVV.

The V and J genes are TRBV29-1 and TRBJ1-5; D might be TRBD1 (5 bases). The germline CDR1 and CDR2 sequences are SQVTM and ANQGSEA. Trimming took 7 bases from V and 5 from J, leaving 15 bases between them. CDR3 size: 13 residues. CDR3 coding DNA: TGCAGCGCTACGGGGGGGATCGATCAGCCCCAGCATTTT. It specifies CSATGGIDQPQHF.

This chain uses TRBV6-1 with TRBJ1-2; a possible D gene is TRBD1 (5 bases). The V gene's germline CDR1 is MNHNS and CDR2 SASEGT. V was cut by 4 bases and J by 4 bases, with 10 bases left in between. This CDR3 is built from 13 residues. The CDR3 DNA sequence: TGTGCCAGCAGTGTAGGGGTTGGCTATGGCTACACCTTC. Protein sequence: CASSVGVGYGYTF.

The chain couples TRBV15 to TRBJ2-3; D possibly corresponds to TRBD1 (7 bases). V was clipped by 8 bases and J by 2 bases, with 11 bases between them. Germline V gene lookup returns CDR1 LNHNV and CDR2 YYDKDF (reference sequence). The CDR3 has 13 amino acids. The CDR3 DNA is TGTGCCACCTCAGGGGGGCCCACAGATACGCAGTATTTT. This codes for CATSGGPTDTQYF.

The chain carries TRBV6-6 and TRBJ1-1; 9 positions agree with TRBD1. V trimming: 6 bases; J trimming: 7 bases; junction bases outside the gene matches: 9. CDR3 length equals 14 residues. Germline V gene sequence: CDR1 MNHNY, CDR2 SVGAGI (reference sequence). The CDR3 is CASRPSGQGNEAFF. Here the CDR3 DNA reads TGTGCCAGCAGGCCATCGGGACAGGGCAATGAAGCTTTCTTT.

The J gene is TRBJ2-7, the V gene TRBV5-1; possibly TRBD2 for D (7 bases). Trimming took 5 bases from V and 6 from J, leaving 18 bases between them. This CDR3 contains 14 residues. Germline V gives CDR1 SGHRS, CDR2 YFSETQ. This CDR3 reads CASRRGGTLGEQYF. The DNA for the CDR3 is TGCGCCAGCAGGAGGGGAGGGACACTCGGCGAGCAGTACTTC.

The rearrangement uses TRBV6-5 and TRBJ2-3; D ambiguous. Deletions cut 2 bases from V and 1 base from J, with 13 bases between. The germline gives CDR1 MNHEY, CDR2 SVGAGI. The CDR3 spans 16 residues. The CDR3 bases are TGTGCCAGCAGTTACCTCAACCGCCCGGGCACAGATACGCAGTATTTT. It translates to CASSYLNRPGTDTQYF.

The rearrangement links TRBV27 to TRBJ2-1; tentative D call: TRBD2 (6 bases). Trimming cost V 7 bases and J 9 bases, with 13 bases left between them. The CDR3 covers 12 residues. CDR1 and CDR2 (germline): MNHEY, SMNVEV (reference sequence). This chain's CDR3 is CASTGGAGEQFF. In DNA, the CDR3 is TGTGCCAGCACGGGCGGGGCTGGTGAGCAGTTCTTC.

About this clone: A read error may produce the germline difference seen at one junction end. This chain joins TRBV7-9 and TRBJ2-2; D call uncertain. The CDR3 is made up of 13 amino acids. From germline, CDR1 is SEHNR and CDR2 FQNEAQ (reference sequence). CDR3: CSSSLLYTGELFF. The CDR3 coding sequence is TGTTCCAGCAGCTTACTGTACACCGGGGAGCTGTTTTTT.

This CDR3 is CSYRDMSAKNIQYF. The CDR3 DNA sequence: TGCAGCTACAGGGATATGAGTGCCAAAAACATTCAGTACTTC. The rearrangement joins TRBV29-1 to TRBJ2-4, with a possible D match to TRBD1 (6 bases). Trimming removed 8 bases from V and 1 base from J, with 15 bases in between. Germline assignment: CDR1 SQVTM and CDR2 ANQGSEA. The CDR3 runs 14 residues.

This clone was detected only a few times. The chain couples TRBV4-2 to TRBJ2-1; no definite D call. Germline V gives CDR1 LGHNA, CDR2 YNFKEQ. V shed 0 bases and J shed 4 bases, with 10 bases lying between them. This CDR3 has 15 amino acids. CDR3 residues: CASSQDRVAYNEQFF. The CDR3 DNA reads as TGTGCCAGCAGCCAAGATCGGGTAGCATACAATGAGCAGTTCTTC.

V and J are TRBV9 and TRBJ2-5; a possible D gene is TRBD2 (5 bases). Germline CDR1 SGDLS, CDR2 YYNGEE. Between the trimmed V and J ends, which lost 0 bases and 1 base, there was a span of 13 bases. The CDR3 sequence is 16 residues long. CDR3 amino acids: CASSVGGLGAQETQYF. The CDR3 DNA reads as TGTGCCAGCAGCGTAGGAGGGTTAGGAGCCCAAGAGACCCAGTACTTC.

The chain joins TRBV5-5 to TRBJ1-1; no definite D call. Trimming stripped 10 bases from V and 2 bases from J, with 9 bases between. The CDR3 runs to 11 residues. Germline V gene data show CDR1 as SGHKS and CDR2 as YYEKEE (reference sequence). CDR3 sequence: CASNSNTEAFF. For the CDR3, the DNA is TGTGCCTCCAATTCAAACACTGAAGCTTTCTTT. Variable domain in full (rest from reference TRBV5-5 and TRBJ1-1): DAGVTQSPTHLIKTRGQQVTLRCSPISGHKSVSWYQQVLGQGPQFIFQYYEKEERGRGNFPDRFSARQFPNYSSELNVNALLLGDSALYLCASNSNTEAFFGQGTRLTVV.

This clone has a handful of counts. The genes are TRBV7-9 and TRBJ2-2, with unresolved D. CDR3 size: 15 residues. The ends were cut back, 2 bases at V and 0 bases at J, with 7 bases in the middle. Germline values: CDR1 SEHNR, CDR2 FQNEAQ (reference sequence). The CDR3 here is CASSLLQANTGELFF. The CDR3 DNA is TGTGCCAGCAGCTTATTACAAGCGAACACCGGGGAGCTGTTTTTT.